This record looks at one T cell receptor beta chain sequence and its context. The V segment lost 0 bases and the J segment 8 bases; nucleotides outside the gene matches: 8. CDR1 MNHEY and CDR2 SVGAGI come from the germline V gene. The length of the CDR3 is 16 residues. This sample was included in a study of blood T cell repertoires in COVID-19. Turning to the study itself: Acute and convalescent COVID-19 specimens originated in the United States, Italy and Spain. T cells, B-cell-depleted T cells, or PBMCs provided the cDNA or gDNA that served as material.

In the authors' methods: Counts of nucleated cells, estimated from reference gene primer amplification, were obtained. Assay: immunoSEQ multiplex PCR; the TCRdb copy retains only in-frame clones and omits some. The DNA was the basis for D and trimming; V, J and clone size are from that table. The table records roughly 170,000 clones, 84% of them present only once. This clonotype originated in a human donor in a cohort sampled during active COVID-19. Sequenced input: peripheral blood. J is TRBJ2-1 and V is TRBV6-5; TRBD1 matches 9 bases. In DNA form, the CDR3 reads TGTGCCAGCAGTTACTCAACGGGACAGGGTCTCTATGAGCAGTTCTTC. This codes for CASSYSTGQGLYEQFF.